Listed below are T cell receptor beta chains from one sample, sequenced in a study of Tregs in tolerant kidney transplant recipients. This table comes from immunoSEQ multiplex PCR, and its TCRdb copy is limited to in-frame clones, with some not included. Among approximately 66,000 clones listed, 80% to 90% were seen once. The sample consisted of Tregs from blood, taken before the transplant. All receptors derive from a human donor who received a combined kidney and bone marrow transplant. CDR3s include the opening cysteine and the closing phenylalanine or tryptophan. D genes are given only for firm matches. Not all rows give a size; the values are once, few, many and, for expanded clones, a class.

CDR3aa,CDR3nt,v_gene,j_gene,abundance,d_gene
CASSLRDRAGEQYF,TGTGCCAGCAGCTTAAGGGACAGGGCTGGCGAGCAGTACTTC,TRBV7-9,TRBJ2-7,-,TRBD1
CASSFRPNNSPLHF,TGTGCCAGCAGCTTTAGGCCGAATAATTCACCCCTCCACTTT,TRBV5-4,TRBJ1-6,once,-
CASSDVSLFGDRDEKLFF,TGTGCCAGCAGCGACGTTTCGTTGTTCGGGGACAGGGATGAAAAACTGTTTTTT,TRBV6-4,TRBJ1-4,-,TRBD1
CATSSYRGGQPQHF,TGTGCCACCAGCAGCTACAGGGGAGGACAGCCCCAGCATTTT,TRBV15,TRBJ1-5,-,TRBD1
CSVDLGLAGGRLGNGQYF,TGCAGCGTTGATTTGGGACTAGCGGGGGGGCGGCTCGGTAATGGGCAGTACTTC,TRBV29-1,TRBJ2-7,-,TRBD2
CASSPPGAYSGANVLTF,TGTGCCAGCTCACCCCCCGGGGCGTACTCTGGGGCCAACGTCCTGACTTTC,TRBV18,TRBJ2-6,-,-
CASSLGLAGAGGNIQYF,TGTGCCAGCAGCTTAGGTCTAGCGGGAGCTGGGGGAAACATTCAGTACTTC,TRBV11-2,TRBJ2-4,-,TRBD2
CASSIGTENQPQHF,TGTGCCAGTAGTATAGGGACGGAGAATCAGCCCCAGCATTTT,TRBV19,TRBJ1-5,-,-
CASSFGRMNTEAFF,TGCGCCAGCAGCTTCGGGCGGATGAACACTGAAGCTTTCTTT,TRBV5-1,TRBJ1-1,-,-
CASSPPGTGLFKGYTF,TGCGCCAGCAGCCCTCCCGGGACAGGGTTGTTTAAGGGCTACACCTTC,TRBV5-1,TRBJ1-2,-,TRBD1
CASSVGGPISNIQYF,TGCGCCAGCAGCGTCGGGGGTCCTATATCAAACATTCAGTACTTC,TRBV5-1,TRBJ2-4,-,-
CASSFYSGGAGELFF,TGTGCCAGCAGCTTTTATAGCGGGGGGGCCGGGGAGCTGTTTTTT,TRBV7-2,TRBJ2-2,-,TRBD2
CASSQSWGMGTYEQYF,TGTGCCAGCAGCCAATCCTGGGGGATGGGTACCTACGAGCAGTACTTC,TRBV7-2,TRBJ2-7,once,-
CASSDPDRASAYTGELFF,TGCGCCAGCAGTGACCCTGACAGGGCCAGCGCTTACACCGGGGAGCTGTTTTTT,TRBV10-2,TRBJ2-2,-,TRBD1
CASSMGQGARQPQHF,TGTGCCAGTAGTATGGGACAGGGGGCTAGGCAGCCCCAGCATTTT,TRBV19,TRBJ1-5,few,TRBD1
CASSPRSYNEQFF,TGCGCCAGCAGCCCCCGCTCCTACAATGAGCAGTTCTTC,TRBV5-1,TRBJ2-1,-,-
CASRYSGLTNEKLFF,TGTGCCAGCAGATACTCAGGGCTTACTAATGAAAAACTGTTTTTT,TRBV28,TRBJ1-4,-,-
CATSRDWTTQYF,TGTGCCACCAGCAGAGACTGGACTACGCAGTATTTT,TRBV15,TRBJ2-3,-,-
CASSSGLGSANEKLFF,TGTGCCAGCAGTTCAGGGCTGGGGTCGGCTAATGAAAAACTGTTTTTT,TRBV2,TRBJ1-4,-,-
CASTPWGTSSEQFF,TGTGCCAGCACCCCCTGGGGAACTAGTAGCGAGCAGTTCTTC,TRBV27,TRBJ2-1,-,-
CASSLGGRGDTQYF,TGCGCCAGCAGCTTGGGGGGGAGAGGAGATACGCAGTATTTT,TRBV5-1,TRBJ2-3,-,-
CASRSGTVSGNTIYF,TGTGCCAGCAGATCCGGGACAGTCTCTGGAAACACCATATATTTT,TRBV6-5,TRBJ1-3,-,TRBD1
CSARSGNTIYF,TGCAGTGCTAGGTCGGGAAACACCATATATTTT,TRBV20-1,TRBJ1-3,-,-
CASSLVGAGFSGPLGPQHF,TGTGCCAGCAGCTTAGTCGGGGCTGGGTTTTCAGGTCCACTAGGGCCCCAGCATTTT,TRBV7-8,TRBJ1-5,-,-
CASSSQGIEGNTIYF,TGTGCCAGCAGCTCACAGGGCATCGAGGGAAACACCATATATTTT,TRBV2,TRBJ1-3,few,-
CASSTRGGHYEKLFF,TGTGCCAGCAGTACCCGGGGGGGGCATTATGAAAAACTGTTTTTT,TRBV28,TRBJ1-4,-,-
CASSLGGGRQETQYF,TGTGCCAGCAGCTTGGGGGGCGGGAGACAAGAGACCCAGTACTTC,TRBV5-4,TRBJ2-5,-,TRBD2
CASSYRRGAGESYEQYF,TGTGCCAGCAGCTACCGGCGCGGGGCAGGGGAATCCTACGAGCAGTACTTC,TRBV7-8,TRBJ2-7,once,-
CASSLGAGSAEQYF,TGTGCCAGCAGCTTAGGGGCGGGATCGGCCGAGCAGTACTTC,TRBV11-3,TRBJ2-7,-,-
CASSLDASGNTDTQYF,TGTGCCAGCAGCTTAGATGCTAGCGGGAACACAGATACGCAGTATTTT,TRBV7-2,TRBJ2-3,-,TRBD2
CASSAGQGAHQPQHF,TGTGCCAGCAGCGCCGGACAGGGGGCCCATCAGCCCCAGCATTTT,TRBV5-4,TRBJ1-5,-,TRBD1
CASRSIQLSTSRANVLTF,TGTGCCAGCAGGAGTATTCAGCTGAGTACAAGTCGGGCCAACGTCCTGACTTTC,TRBV13,TRBJ2-6,-,-
CASSSRSDTQYF,TGTGCCAGCAGCTCCCGCTCAGATACGCAGTATTTT,TRBV11-2,TRBJ2-3,once,-
CASSLRQGGGDTQYF,TGTGCCAGCAGCCTCCGCCAGGGAGGAGGAGATACGCAGTATTTT,TRBV7-9,TRBJ2-3,-,-
CASSDYRVSNQPQHF,TGTGCCAGCAGCGATTACAGGGTGAGCAATCAGCCCCAGCATTTT,TRBV2,TRBJ1-5,-,-
CASRSTSYEQYF,TGCGCCAGCAGGTCGACAAGCTACGAGCAGTACTTC,TRBV5-1,TRBJ2-7,-,-
CASSRVLPSTGGNQPQHF,TGTGCCAGCAGTCGCGTGCTCCCTTCGACAGGGGGCAATCAGCCCCAGCATTTT,TRBV27,TRBJ1-5,-,TRBD1
CASSVPGTGELYGYTF,TGTGCCAGCAGTGTACCCGGGACAGGGGAGCTCTATGGCTACACCTTC,TRBV28,TRBJ1-2,-,TRBD1
CASSPRLGQGADTGELFF,TGTGCCAGCTCACCACGCCTAGGACAGGGGGCGGACACCGGGGAGCTGTTTTTT,TRBV18,TRBJ2-2,-,TRBD1
CASSRTGREGPGELFF,TGTGCCAGCAGCCGTACGGGGCGGGAGGGCCCCGGGGAGCTGTTTTTT,TRBV7-2,TRBJ2-2,-,TRBD2
CSAAGGYEQYF,TGCAGTGCGGCGGGAGGCTACGAGCAGTACTTC,TRBV20-1,TRBJ2-7,-,TRBD2
CASSPRGGFDGYTF,TGTGCCAGCTCACCACGGGGAGGGTTCGATGGCTACACCTTC,TRBV18,TRBJ1-2,-,-
CAISYRTGSGANVLTF,TGTGCCATCAGTTACAGGACAGGGTCCGGGGCCAACGTCCTGACTTTC,TRBV10-3,TRBJ2-6,-,TRBD1
CASSPRLSGMNTEAFF,TGTGCCAGCAGCCCCAGATTGTCTGGGATGAACACTGAAGCTTTCTTT,TRBV7-2,TRBJ1-1,-,-
CASSNRGGTGPYEQYF,TGTGCCAGCAGTAACCGTGGCGGGACAGGGCCCTACGAGCAGTACTTC,TRBV7-8,TRBJ2-7,-,TRBD1
CASSLSASGGQETQYF,TGTGCCAGCAGCTTGAGTGCTAGCGGGGGCCAAGAGACCCAGTACTTC,TRBV5-4,TRBJ2-5,-,TRBD2
CSAQAGANYGYTF,TGCAGCGCCCAGGCGGGGGCTAACTATGGCTACACCTTC,TRBV29-1,TRBJ1-2,-,-
CASSPVHRGRETQYF,TGTGCCAGCAGCCCAGTGCACAGGGGGCGGGAGACCCAGTACTTC,TRBV5-6,TRBJ2-5,-,TRBD1
CASSFVGVNTEAFF,TGTGCCAGCAGTTTTGTGGGGGTGAACACTGAAGCTTTCTTT,TRBV28,TRBJ1-1,-,-
CASSVGTPQGAGTEAFF,TGTGCCAGCAGCGTAGGGACCCCCCAGGGGGCGGGCACTGAAGCTTTCTTT,TRBV9,TRBJ1-1,-,TRBD1
CASCREYMNTEAFF,TGTGCCAGCTGCCGAGAGTACATGAACACTGAAGCTTTCTTT,TRBV6-5,TRBJ1-1,-,-
CASSTALGPGQETQYF,TGCGCCAGCAGCACCGCGTTAGGACCGGGGCAAGAGACCCAGTACTTC,TRBV5-1,TRBJ2-5,-,-
CASCPGVGGTEAFF,TGTGCCAGCTGCCCTGGGGTGGGTGGCACTGAAGCTTTCTTT,TRBV5-4,TRBJ1-1,-,-